This T cell receptor (beta chain) comes out of a study of T-cell memory formation after mild COVID-19. Across the study: Largely, TCR clusters stayed within a single donor. Study-wide results and caveats: Day 37-peaking second-wave clones had unconfirmed SARS-CoV-2 specificity.

In regard to this clonotype: Its antigen is not known.

TCRdb processed the 5' RACE reads anew with MiXCR; each CDR3 protein has one entry. The table lists about 280,000 distinct CDR3 sequences, roughly 8.2% of them singletons. This receptor was identified in a man younger than 35 who had mild COVID-19 (a few samples of this study predate the infection). Cell type and time point are not known. The sample was PBMCs or a T cell subset sorted from them (not recorded which).

The CDR3 DNA reads as TGTGCCAGCAGCCGGGGGGGCAGGGAAAACACTGAAGCTTTCTTT. Translation gives CASSRGGRENTEAFF. The chain combines TRBV5-4 with TRBJ1-1; D is perhaps TRBD1 (6 bases). This CDR3 has 15 amino acids. Germline V gives CDR1 SGHNT, CDR2 YYREEE (reference sequence). Trimming took 4 bases from V and 2 from J, leaving 15 bases between them. The full variable domain, rest sourced from reference TRBV5-4 and TRBJ1-1, is ETGVTQSPTHLIKTRGQQVTLRCSSQSGHNTVSWYQQALGQGPQFIFQYYREEENGRGNFPPRFSGLQFPNYSSELNVNALELDDSALYLCASSRGGRENTEAFFGQGTRLTVV.